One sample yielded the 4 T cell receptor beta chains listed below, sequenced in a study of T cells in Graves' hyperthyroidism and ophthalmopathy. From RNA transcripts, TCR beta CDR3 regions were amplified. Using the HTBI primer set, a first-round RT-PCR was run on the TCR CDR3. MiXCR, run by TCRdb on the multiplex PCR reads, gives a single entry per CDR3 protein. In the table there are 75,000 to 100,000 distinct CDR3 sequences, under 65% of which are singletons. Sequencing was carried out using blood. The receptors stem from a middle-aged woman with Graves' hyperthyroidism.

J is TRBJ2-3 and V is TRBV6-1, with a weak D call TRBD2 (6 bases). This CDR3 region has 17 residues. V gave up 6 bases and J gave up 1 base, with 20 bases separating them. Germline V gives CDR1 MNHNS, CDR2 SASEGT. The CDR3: CASRGSGGGKRTDTQYF. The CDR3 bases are TGTGCCAGCAGGGGTAGCGGCGGAGGTAAACGCACAGATACGCAGTATTTT.

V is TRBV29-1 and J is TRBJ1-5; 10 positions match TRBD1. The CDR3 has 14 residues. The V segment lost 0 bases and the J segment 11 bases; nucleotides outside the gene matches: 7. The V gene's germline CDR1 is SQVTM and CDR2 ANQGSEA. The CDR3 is CSVEDTGTGDAQHF. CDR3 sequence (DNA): TGCAGCGTTGAAGACACCGGGACAGGGGACGCCCAGCATTTT.

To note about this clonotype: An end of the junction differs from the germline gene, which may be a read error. This CDR3 reads CASSQVFGRGNTGELFF. Written as DNA, the CDR3 is TGCGCCAGCAGCCAGGTGTTCGGGAGGGGGAACACCGGGGAGCTGTTTTTT. The J gene is TRBJ2-2, the V gene TRBV7-2, with 8 positions matching TRBD2. Germline loops: CDR1 SGHTA, CDR2 FQGNSA. This CDR3 is built from 17 residues.

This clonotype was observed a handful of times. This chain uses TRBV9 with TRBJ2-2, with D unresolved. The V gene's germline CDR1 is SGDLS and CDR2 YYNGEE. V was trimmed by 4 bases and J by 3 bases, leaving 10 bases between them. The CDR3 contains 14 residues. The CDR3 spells CASSYLVDTGELFF. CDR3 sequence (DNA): TGTGCCAGCAGCTACCTAGTGGACACCGGGGAGCTGTTTTTT.